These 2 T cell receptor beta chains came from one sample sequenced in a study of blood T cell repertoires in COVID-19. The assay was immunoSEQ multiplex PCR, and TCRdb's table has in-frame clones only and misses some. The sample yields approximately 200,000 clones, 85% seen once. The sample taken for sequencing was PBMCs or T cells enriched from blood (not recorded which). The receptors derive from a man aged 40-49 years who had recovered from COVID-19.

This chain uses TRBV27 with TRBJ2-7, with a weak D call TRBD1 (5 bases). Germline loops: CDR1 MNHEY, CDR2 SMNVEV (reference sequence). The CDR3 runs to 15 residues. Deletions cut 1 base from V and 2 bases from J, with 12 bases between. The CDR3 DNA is TGTGCCAGCAGTTTATTCAGGGATGGCCCCTACGAGCAGTACTTC. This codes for CASSLFRDGPYEQYF.

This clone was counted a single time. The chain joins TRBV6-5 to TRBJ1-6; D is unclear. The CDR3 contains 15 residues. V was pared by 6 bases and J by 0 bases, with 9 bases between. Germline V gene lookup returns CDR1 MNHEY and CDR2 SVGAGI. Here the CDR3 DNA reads TGTGCCAGCAGCACGAGGAGCTCCTATAATTCACCCCTCCACTTT. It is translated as CASSTRSSYNSPLHF.